What follows are 2 T cell receptor beta chains derived from one specimen sequenced in a study of shared T cell receptors in the human thymus. Some clones are missing from TCRdb's copy, which holds only in-frame ones; the method was immunoSEQ multiplex PCR. The sample includes 500,000 to 850,000 clones, more than 70% of them seen just once. The data also belong to a second study, concerning human thymus T cells.

Sequencing was done on a sample of thymocytes. Receptors were obtained from a boy in the first two years of life with a congenital heart defect.

The genes are TRBV25-1 and TRBJ2-7; tentative D call: TRBD2 (5 bases). Germline V gene sequence: CDR1 MGHDK, CDR2 SYGVNS. Trimming left V 1 base short and J 3 bases short, with 7 bases between. The length of the CDR3 is 13 residues. The CDR3 here is CASSEFGGYEQYF. The CDR3 nucleotides are TGTGCCAGCAGTGAATTTGGAGGCTACGAGCAGTACTTC.

This chain connects TRBV4-3 to TRBJ2-1, with a tentative D call TRBD2 (5 bases). V was trimmed by 0 bases and J by 9 bases, leaving 15 bases between them. The length of the CDR3 is 15 residues. Germline V lookup: CDR1 LGHNA, CDR2 YSLEER. As DNA, the CDR3 is TGCGCCAGCAGCCAAGATGGGAACCCACGGGGTGAGCAGTTCTTC. It specifies CASSQDGNPRGEQFF.